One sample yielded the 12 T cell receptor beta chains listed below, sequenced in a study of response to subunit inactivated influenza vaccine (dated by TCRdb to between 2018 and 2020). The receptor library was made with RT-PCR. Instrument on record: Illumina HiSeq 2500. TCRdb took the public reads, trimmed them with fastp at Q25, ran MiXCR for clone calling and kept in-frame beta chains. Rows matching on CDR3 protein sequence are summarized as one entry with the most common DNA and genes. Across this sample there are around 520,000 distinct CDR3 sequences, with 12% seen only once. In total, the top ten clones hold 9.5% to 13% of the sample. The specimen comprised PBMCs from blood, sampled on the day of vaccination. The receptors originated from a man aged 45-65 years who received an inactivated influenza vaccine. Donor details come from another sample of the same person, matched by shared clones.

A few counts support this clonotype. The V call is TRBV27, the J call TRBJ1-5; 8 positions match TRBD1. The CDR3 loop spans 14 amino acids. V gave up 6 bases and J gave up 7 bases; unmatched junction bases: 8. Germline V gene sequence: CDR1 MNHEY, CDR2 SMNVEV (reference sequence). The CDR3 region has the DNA TGTGCCAGCAGACAACAGGGGGGAGGGCAGCCCCAGCATTTT. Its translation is CASRQQGGGQPQHF.

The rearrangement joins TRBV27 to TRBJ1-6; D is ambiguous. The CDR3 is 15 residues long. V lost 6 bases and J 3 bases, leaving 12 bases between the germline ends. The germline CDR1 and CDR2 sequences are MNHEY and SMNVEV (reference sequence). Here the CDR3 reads CASSFGPHYNSPLHF. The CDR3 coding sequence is TGTGCCAGCAGCTTCGGGCCACACTATAATTCACCCCTCCACTTT.

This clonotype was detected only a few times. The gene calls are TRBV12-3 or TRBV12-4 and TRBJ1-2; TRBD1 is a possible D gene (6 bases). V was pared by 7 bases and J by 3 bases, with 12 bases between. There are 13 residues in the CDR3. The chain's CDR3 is CASTIPGDYGYTF. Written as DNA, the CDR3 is TGTGCCAGCACCATCCCAGGGGACTATGGCTACACCTTC.

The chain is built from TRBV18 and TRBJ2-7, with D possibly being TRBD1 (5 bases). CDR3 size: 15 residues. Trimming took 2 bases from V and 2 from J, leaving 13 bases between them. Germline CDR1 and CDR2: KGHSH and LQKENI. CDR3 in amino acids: CASSPTQGEAYEQYF. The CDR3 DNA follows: TGTGCCAGCTCACCAACCCAGGGTGAGGCCTACGAGCAGTACTTC.

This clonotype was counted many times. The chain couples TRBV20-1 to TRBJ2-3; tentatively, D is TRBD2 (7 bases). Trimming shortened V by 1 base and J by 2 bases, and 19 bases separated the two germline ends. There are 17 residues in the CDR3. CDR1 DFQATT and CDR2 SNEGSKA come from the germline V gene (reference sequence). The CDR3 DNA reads TGCAGTGCTAGAGGAGGAGGGGGGGGTGGTTTCACAGATACGCAGTATTTT. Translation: CSARGGGGGGFTDTQYF.

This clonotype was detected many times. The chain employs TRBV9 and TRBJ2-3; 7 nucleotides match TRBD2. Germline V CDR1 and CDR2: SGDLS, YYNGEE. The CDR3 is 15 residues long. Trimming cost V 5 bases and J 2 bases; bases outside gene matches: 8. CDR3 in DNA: TGTGCCAGCAGTTCTGATGGGGACTACACAGATACGCAGTATTTT. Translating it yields CASSSDGDYTDTQYF.

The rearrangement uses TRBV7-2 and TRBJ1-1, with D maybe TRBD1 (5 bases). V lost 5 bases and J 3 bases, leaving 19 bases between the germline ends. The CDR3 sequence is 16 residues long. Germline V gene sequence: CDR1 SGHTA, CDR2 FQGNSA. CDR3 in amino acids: CASSPMGWGSDTEAFF. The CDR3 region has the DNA TGTGCCAGCAGCCCAATGGGGTGGGGGTCGGACACTGAAGCTTTCTTT. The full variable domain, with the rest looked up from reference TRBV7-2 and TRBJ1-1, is GAGVSQSPSNKVTEKGKDVELRCDPISGHTALYWYRQSLGQGLEFLIYFQGNSAPDKSGLPSDRFSAERTGGSVSTLTIQRTQQEDSAVYLCASSPMGWGSDTEAFFGQGTRLTVV.

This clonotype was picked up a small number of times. The CDR3 region has the DNA TGTGCCAGCAGACCCTCTCCAAGCTCCTACAATGAGCAGTTCTTC. It translates to CASRPSPSSYNEQFF. The V gene is TRBV5-6, the J gene TRBJ2-1; D is unclear. The CDR3 consists of 15 residues. V dropped 5 bases and J dropped 0 bases, with 12 bases sitting between them. The germline CDR1 and CDR2 sequences are SGHDT and YYEEEE.

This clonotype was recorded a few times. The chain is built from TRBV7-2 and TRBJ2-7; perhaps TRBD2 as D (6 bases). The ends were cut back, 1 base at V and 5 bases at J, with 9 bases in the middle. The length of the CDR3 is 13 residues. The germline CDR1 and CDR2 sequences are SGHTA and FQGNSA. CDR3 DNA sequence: TGTGCCAGCAGCTTAGTGTGGGGGGACGAGCAGTACTTC. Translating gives CASSLVWGDEQYF. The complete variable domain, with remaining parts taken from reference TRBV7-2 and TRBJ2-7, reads GAGVSQSPSNKVTEKGKDVELRCDPISGHTALYWYRQSLGQGLEFLIYFQGNSAPDKSGLPSDRFSAERTGGSVSTLTIQRTQQEDSAVYLCASSLVWGDEQYFGPGTRLTVT.

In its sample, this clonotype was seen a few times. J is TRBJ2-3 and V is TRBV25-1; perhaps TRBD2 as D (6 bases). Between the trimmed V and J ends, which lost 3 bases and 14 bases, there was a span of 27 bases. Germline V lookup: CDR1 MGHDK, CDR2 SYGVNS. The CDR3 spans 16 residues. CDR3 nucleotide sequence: TGTGCCAGCAGTGATCAGACCGGGACTCTGGGAGCCGGTCGGTATTTT. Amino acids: CASSDQTGTLGAGRYF. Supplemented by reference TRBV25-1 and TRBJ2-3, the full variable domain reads EADIYQTPRYLVIGTGKKITLECSQTMGHDKMYWYQQDPGMELHLIHYSYGVNSTEKGDLSSESTVSRIRTEHFPLTLESARPSHTSQYLCASSDQTGTLGAGRYFGPGTRLTVL.

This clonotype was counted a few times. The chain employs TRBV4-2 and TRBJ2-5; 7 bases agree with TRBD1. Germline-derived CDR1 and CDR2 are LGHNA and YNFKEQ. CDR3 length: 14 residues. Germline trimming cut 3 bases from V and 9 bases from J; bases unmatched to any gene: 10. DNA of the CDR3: TGTGCCAGCAGCCAGACGACAGGGATGGACTCCCAGTACTTC. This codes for CASSQTTGMDSQYF.

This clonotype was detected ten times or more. In nucleotides, the CDR3 is TGTGCCAGCAGTTGGGGGACAGGGGAAACCGGGGAGCTGTTTTTT. This translates into CASSWGTGETGELFF. The rearrangement uses TRBV12-3 or TRBV12-4 and TRBJ2-2, with 10 bases aligning to TRBD1. This CDR3 contains 15 residues. V was pared by 4 bases and J by 5 bases, with 4 bases of the junction left unmatched.